This T cell receptor beta chain is drawn from a study of blood T cell repertoires in COVID-19. Study-level information: Specimens from acute and convalescent COVID-19 originated in the United States, Italy and Spain. PBMCs, B-cell-depleted T cells, or T cells provided the cDNA or gDNA that made up the material.

In the source study's methods: Amplification from reference gene primers served as the basis for estimated nucleated cell counts. The data were produced by immunoSEQ multiplex PCR, yet TCRdb's version contains in-frame clones alone and is incomplete. V and J calls and clone size are given by that table; D and trimming were obtained from the DNA. This sample has some 15,000 clones, with approximately 90% found just once. CDR3 length equals 14 residues. Germline CDR1 is SGHTA and CDR2 is FQGNSA. The V and J ends lost 7 bases and 6 bases, in that order; junction bases with no gene match: 5. The receptor's source is a human donor in a cohort sampled during active COVID-19. This chain uses TRBV7-2 with TRBJ2-3, with 12 nucleotides matching TRBD2. Input material: peripheral blood. CDR3 nucleotide sequence: TGTGCCAGCATCCCGACTAGCGGGGGTGATACGCAGTATTTT. Encoded protein: CASIPTSGGDTQYF.